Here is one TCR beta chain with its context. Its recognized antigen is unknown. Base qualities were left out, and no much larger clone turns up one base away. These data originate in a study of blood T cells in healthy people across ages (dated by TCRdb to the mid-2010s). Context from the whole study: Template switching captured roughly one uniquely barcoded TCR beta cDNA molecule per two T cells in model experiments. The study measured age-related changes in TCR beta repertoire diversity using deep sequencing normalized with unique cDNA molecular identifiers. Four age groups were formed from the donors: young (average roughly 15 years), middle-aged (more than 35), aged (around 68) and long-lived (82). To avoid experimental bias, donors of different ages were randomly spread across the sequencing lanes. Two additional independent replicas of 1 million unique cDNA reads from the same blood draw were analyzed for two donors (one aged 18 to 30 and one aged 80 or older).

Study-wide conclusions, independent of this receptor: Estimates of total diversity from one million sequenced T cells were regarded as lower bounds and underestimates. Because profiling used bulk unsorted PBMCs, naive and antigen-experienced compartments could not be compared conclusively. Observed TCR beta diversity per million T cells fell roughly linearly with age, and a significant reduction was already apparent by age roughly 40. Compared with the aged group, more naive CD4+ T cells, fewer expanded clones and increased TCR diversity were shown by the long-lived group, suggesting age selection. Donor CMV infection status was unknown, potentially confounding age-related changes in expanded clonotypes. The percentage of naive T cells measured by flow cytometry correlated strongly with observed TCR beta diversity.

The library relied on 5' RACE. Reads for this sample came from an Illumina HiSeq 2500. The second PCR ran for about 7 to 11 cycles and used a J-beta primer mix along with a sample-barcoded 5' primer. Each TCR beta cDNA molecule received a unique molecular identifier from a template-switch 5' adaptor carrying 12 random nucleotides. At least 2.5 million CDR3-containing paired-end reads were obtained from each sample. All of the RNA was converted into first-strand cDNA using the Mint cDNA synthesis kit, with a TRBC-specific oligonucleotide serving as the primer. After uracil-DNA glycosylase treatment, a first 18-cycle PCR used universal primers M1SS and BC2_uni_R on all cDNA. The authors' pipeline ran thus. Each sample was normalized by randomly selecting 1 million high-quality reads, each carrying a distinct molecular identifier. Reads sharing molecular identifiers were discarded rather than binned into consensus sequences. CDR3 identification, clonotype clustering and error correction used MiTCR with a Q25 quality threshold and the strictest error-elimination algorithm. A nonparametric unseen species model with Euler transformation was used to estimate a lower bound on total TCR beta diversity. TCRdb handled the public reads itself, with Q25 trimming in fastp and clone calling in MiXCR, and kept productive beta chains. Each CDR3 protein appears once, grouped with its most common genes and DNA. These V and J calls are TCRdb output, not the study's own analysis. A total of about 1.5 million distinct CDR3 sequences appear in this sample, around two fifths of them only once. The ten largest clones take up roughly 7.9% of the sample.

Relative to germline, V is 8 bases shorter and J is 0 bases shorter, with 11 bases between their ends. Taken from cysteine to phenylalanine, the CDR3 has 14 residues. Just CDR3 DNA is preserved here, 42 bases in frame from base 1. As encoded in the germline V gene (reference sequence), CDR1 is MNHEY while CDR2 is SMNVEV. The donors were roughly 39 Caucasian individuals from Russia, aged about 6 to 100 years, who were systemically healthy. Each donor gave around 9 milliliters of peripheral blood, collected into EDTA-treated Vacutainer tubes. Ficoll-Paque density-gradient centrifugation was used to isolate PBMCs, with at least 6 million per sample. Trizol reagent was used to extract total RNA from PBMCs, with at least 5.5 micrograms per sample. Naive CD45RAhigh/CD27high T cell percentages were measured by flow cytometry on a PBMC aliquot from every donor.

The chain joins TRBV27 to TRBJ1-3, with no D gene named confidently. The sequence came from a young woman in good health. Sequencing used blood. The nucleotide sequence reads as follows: TGTGCCAGCCGTAGTGGTAGCTCTGGAAACACCATATATTTT. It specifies CASRSGSSGNTIYF.